What follows describes a single T cell receptor beta chain. The antigen is unknown. CDR1 is DFQATT, CDR2 SNEGSKA, per germline (reference sequence). Trimming cost V 6 bases and J 8 bases, with 20 bases left between them. The CDR3 has 13 amino acids. Donors ranged from roughly 6 to 100 years old and were healthy Caucasians in Russia. This sample is part of a study of blood T cells in healthy people across ages. The study, taken as a whole, reports: Among long-lived donors, naive CD4+ cells were more numerous and diversity higher than in aged donors.

A second PCR of 7 to 11 cycles used a sample-barcoded 5' primer and a J-beta primer mix. Through a template-switch adaptor with 12 random nucleotides, each cDNA molecule received a tag. TCRdb re-derived calls from the 5' RACE reads in MiXCR, one entry per CDR3 protein. The profile shows about 640,000 distinct CDR3 sequences, roughly three fifths of them singletons. V is TRBV20-1 and J is TRBJ2-7, with D maybe TRBD2 (5 bases). The sequenced sample consisted of blood. This TCR was recovered from a man between 60 and 75 years old in good health. In DNA form, the CDR3 reads TGCAGTGCAAAACAAGGCGGGTCGTATAAGCAGTACTTC. Translated: CSAKQGGSYKQYF.